This T cell receptor (beta chain) was sequenced during a study of CD8 T cells in Susac syndrome. Study findings and constraints: Regarding the TCR sequencing and HLA analysis, the study admitted that a relatively small number of individuals were involved.

About this clonotype itself: The target antigen is unknown.

CD8+ and CD4+ T cells taken from blood had their TCR beta sequenced. Relapsing-remitting disease, either stable or active, was present in the treatment-naive patients who were the multiple sclerosis controls. The CDR3 consists of 13 residues. Deletions cut 1 base from V and 9 bases from J, with 13 bases between. The V gene's germline CDR1 is DFQATT and CDR2 SNEGSKA (reference sequence). The RNA input was about 0.45 to 1 ug, and it was reverse transcribed with random hexamers. Amplification of TCR beta CDR3 by immunoSEQ multiplex PCR spanned 54 Vbeta and 13 Jbeta. TCRdb redid the calling of the immunoSEQ multiplex PCR reads with MiXCR, one entry per CDR3 protein. The sample has 160,000 or so distinct CDR3 sequences, 94% seen once.

The chain couples TRBV20-1 to TRBJ2-1; D remains ambiguous. Sample: CD4+ T cells from PBMCs. The sequence derives from a human donor with multiple sclerosis. CDR3 nucleotides: TGCAGTGCTAGAGGGGTATTATGGGCTGAGCAGTTCTTC. Protein sequence: CSARGVLWAEQFF.